This T cell receptor (beta chain) was recovered during a study of blood T cells in healthy people across ages. The second PCR ran about 6 to 11 cycles with a sample-barcoded 5' primer and J-beta primers. Via MiXCR, TCRdb re-called the 5' RACE reads, giving one row per CDR3 protein. The sample has some 880,000 distinct CDR3 sequences; about 36% are singletons. Study-level results: For the donors, CMV status was unknown and possibly confounded expanded clonotype changes.

The CDR3 runs to 15 residues. CDR1 SGDLS and CDR2 YYNGEE come from the germline V gene. Germline trimming cut 0 bases from V and 1 base from J; bases unmatched to any gene: 3. This clonotype appeared a few times. The antigen is not known. V is TRBV9 and J is TRBJ1-1, with 7 bases matching TRBD1. Sequences were obtained from blood. This TCR was recovered from a man younger than 35 in good health. DNA for the CDR3: TGTGCCAGCAGCGTAGTGGGGACAGCGAACACTGAAGCTTTCTTT. Translation: CASSVVGTANTEAFF.